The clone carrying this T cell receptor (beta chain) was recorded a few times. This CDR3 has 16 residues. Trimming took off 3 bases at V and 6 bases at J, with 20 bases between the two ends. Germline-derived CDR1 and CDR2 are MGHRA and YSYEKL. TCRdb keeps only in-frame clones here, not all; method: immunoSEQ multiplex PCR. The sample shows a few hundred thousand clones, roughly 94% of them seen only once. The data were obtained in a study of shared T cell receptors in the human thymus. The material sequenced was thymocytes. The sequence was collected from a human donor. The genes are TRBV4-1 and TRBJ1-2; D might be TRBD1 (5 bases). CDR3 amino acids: CASSHEPRGHYHGYTF. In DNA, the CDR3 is TGCGCCAGCAGCCACGAACCTCGCGGACATTACCATGGCTACACCTTC.